Listed below are T cell receptor beta chains from one sample, sequenced in a study of T-cell memory formation after mild COVID-19. TCRdb called the 5' RACE reads again in MiXCR, with one record for every CDR3 protein. The table lists approximately 390,000 distinct CDR3 sequences, about a sixth of them singletons, with 20% to 25% in the top ten. Sequenced: PBMCs or a T cell subset sorted from them (not recorded which). These receptors were collected from a man younger than 35 who had mild COVID-19 (a few samples of this study predate the infection). Cell type and time point are not known. The CDR3 runs from the conserved cysteine through the conserved F or W. The D gene is left open where the match is weak. Size is omitted from some rows. Given values are once, few, many or a class for expanded clones.

cdr3_nt | cdr3_aa | d_call | j_call | clone_size | v_call
TGCAGCGTTGAAGATATGGGACAGGTGGAGCTGTTTTTT | CSVEDMGQVELFF | TRBD1 | TRBJ2-2 | few | TRBV29-1
TGTGCCTGGGGGGGAGGGGGCCGGAATGAGCAGTTCTTC | CAWGGGGRNEQFF | NA | TRBJ2-1 | NA | TRBV30
TGTGCCAGCAGTTACTTGGGGGGCTCCTACGAGCAGTACTTC | CASSYLGGSYEQYF | NA | TRBJ2-7 | few | TRBV6-5
TGCGCCAGCAGCCAAGATGCAGGGGAAGACGAGCAGTACTTC | CASSQDAGEDEQYF | NA | TRBJ2-7 | NA | TRBV4-3
TGCAGCGTTGGTCGGCTTAGGTTGGCAGCGGGGGTGACAGATACGCAGTATTTT | CSVGRLRLAAGVTDTQYF | TRBD2 | TRBJ2-3 | NA | TRBV29-1
TGTGCCTGGAGTCCAGGTGATGGCTACACCTTC | CAWSPGDGYTF | NA | TRBJ1-2 | few | TRBV30
TGTGCCAGCAGTCCCCCTTTTACACCCCTCCACTTT | CASSPPFTPLHF | NA | TRBJ1-6 | many | TRBV12-3/TRBV12-4
TGTGCCAGCAGCGCAGGTTCGGACTACGAGCAGTACTTC | CASSAGSDYEQYF | NA | TRBJ2-7 | NA | TRBV9
TGTGCCAGCAGTCCCGGCCAGGGGACCCAGTACTTC | CASSPGQGTQYF | NA | TRBJ2-5 | few | TRBV12-3/TRBV12-4
TGTGCCAGCAGCTTCGAGGGGGGAAACACCATATATTTT | CASSFEGGNTIYF | NA | TRBJ1-3 | NA | TRBV7-9
TGTGCCAGCAGCTCGATCGTCGAGACTAAAAACATTCAGTACTTC | CASSSIVETKNIQYF | NA | TRBJ2-4 | NA | TRBV5-6
TGCGCCAGCAGCCAAGAAGACGGATATACGCAGTATTTT | CASSQEDGYTQYF | NA | TRBJ2-3 | few | TRBV4-1
TGTGCCAGCAGTCTACGACAGGGAAGTCCTGGAAACACCATATATTTT | CASSLRQGSPGNTIYF | TRBD1 | TRBJ1-3 | NA | TRBV6-6
TGCGCCAGCAGTGGGCCGGGACAGGGGAGCAATGAGCAGTTCTTC | CASSGPGQGSNEQFF | TRBD1 | TRBJ2-1 | NA | TRBV10-1
TGCGCCAGCAGCCCCGACCGCACAGATACGCAGTATTTT | CASSPDRTDTQYF | NA | TRBJ2-3 | medium-sized | TRBV5-1
TGCGCCAGCAGCCAAGATGGACCGGGACAGGCGGCTTACGAGCAGTACTTC | CASSQDGPGQAAYEQYF | TRBD1 | TRBJ2-7 | NA | TRBV4-1
TGTGCCAGCACGGTGGCGGCAACCCGTGGGGGTGAAAAACTGTTTTTT | CASTVAATRGGEKLFF | NA | TRBJ1-4 | NA | TRBV7-9
TGCAGTGCTAGTCCCCCGGGACGCAATTCACCCCTCCACTTT | CSASPPGRNSPLHF | NA | TRBJ1-6 | few | TRBV20-1
TGCGCCAGCAGCCAAGACCGGGGAGAGTATGGCTACACCTTC | CASSQDRGEYGYTF | NA | TRBJ1-2 | few | TRBV4-3
TGTGCCAGCAGCAAAATAGATCCCACAGATACGCAGTATTTT | CASSKIDPTDTQYF | NA | TRBJ2-3 | many | TRBV12-3/TRBV12-4
TGCGACAGCAGCGACGAGACAGGATGGGAGACCCAGTACTTC | CDSSDETGWETQYF | NA | TRBJ2-5 | NA | TRBV4-1
TGTGCCAGCAGTGAATATGAGGGCACAGCTGAAGCTTTCTTT | CASSEYEGTAEAFF | NA | TRBJ1-1 | few | TRBV25-1
TGCAGCGTTGGGAGAGGGGGGGGCGTGCGCACAGATACGCAGTATTTT | CSVGRGGGVRTDTQYF | NA | TRBJ2-3 | few | TRBV29-1
TGTGCCAGCAGCTTAGAGCCCGGAAACAATGAGCAGTTCTTC | CASSLEPGNNEQFF | NA | TRBJ2-1 | few | TRBV7-9
TGCAGCGCTAGAGTTCGGACTGGAAACACCATATATTTT | CSARVRTGNTIYF | NA | TRBJ1-3 | NA | TRBV29-1
TGTGCCAGCAGCTTAATCCCCGGACAGGGTGGTGGCTACACCTTC | CASSLIPGQGGGYTF | TRBD1 | TRBJ1-2 | NA | TRBV7-3
TGTGCCAGCAGATGGCCGGGACAGGGGGCGGCAGATACGCAGTATTTT | CASRWPGQGAADTQYF | TRBD1 | TRBJ2-3 | NA | TRBV6-6
TGCGCCAGCAGCCGACGTTTTCTGGGGTCGGCTTCGAACACCGGGGAGCTGTTTTTT | CASSRRFLGSASNTGELFF | NA | TRBJ2-2 | NA | TRBV5-1
TGTGCCACCAGCCCCTCTTCGACGCGGGTTAATGAAAAACTGTTTTTT | CATSPSSTRVNEKLFF | NA | TRBJ1-4 | NA | TRBV15
TGTGCCATCAGTGTAGAGTTAGGACCGAACACTGAAGCTTTCTTT | CAISVELGPNTEAFF | NA | TRBJ1-1 | few | TRBV10-3
TGTGCCAGCAGCGTACACCCGAACACTGAAGCTTTCTTT | CASSVHPNTEAFF | NA | TRBJ1-1 | many | TRBV9
TGCGCCAGCAGCCAAGAGCCCGGGACTGTTAATGAAAAACTGTTTTTT | CASSQEPGTVNEKLFF | NA | TRBJ1-4 | once | TRBV4-1
TGTGCCAGCAGCCATGGAGACAGGGTTCAGCCCCAGCATTTT | CASSHGDRVQPQHF | TRBD1 | TRBJ1-5 | NA | TRBV7-2
TGCAGTGCACCGACGGGGAGTGAGAGTTCCTACGAGCAGTACTTC | CSAPTGSESSYEQYF | NA | TRBJ2-7 | few | TRBV20-1
TGTGCCATTTCGCGGACGGAACAAGAGACCCAGTACTTC | CAISRTEQETQYF | NA | TRBJ2-5 | NA | TRBV10-3
TGTGCCAGCTCGGGATTTGAGGGGTTTTCCTATAATTCACCCCTCCACTTT | CASSGFEGFSYNSPLHF | NA | TRBJ1-6 | NA | TRBV27
TGTGCCAGCAGTTACACCTCAGGGGCCCAGTACTTC | CASSYTSGAQYF | NA | TRBJ2-7 | few | TRBV6-5
TGTGCCAGCAGCTTAATACCCTCCGCAGATACGCAGTATTTT | CASSLIPSADTQYF | NA | TRBJ2-3 | NA | TRBV7-3
TGCGCCAGCAGCCCTGATGATCCCCCGGGACGCTACACCTTC | CASSPDDPPGRYTF | NA | TRBJ1-2 | few | TRBV5-1
TGTGCCAGCAGTTTATCGTACGACCCGATGTTAGAGACCCAGTACTTC | CASSLSYDPMLETQYF | NA | TRBJ2-5 | many | TRBV27
TGTGCCAGCACTTCACAGGGGGTAATAGGAAACACCATATATTTT | CASTSQGVIGNTIYF | TRBD1 | TRBJ1-3 | few | TRBV12-3/TRBV12-4
TGCAGCGTTGAAGGACGGGAAGTGCGGGGCTACACCTTC | CSVEGREVRGYTF | NA | TRBJ1-2 | NA | TRBV29-1
TGTGCCAGCAGCCCTCGGCGCGATCAGCCCCAGCATTTT | CASSPRRDQPQHF | NA | TRBJ1-5 | NA | TRBV7-2
TGTGCCAGCACCAGGGGACCATCTAGCACAGATACGCAGTATTTT | CASTRGPSSTDTQYF | NA | TRBJ2-3 | few | TRBV19
TGCAGCGTTGAGTTACTAGACTCTGGAAACACCATATATTTT | CSVELLDSGNTIYF | NA | TRBJ1-3 | NA | TRBV29-1
TGTGCCAGCTCACCTGGACAGGGGATCCCCCTCCTTTTT | CASSPGQGIPLLF | TRBD1 | TRBJ1-1 | NA | TRBV18
TGCGCCAGCAGCGAAACTAGCCTCTACAATGAGCAGTTCTTC | CASSETSLYNEQFF | NA | TRBJ2-1 | NA | TRBV5-1
TGTGCCAGCATCAAGTCTGGGGCCAACGTCCTGACTTTC | CASIKSGANVLTF | NA | TRBJ2-6 | few | TRBV6-2/TRBV6-3
TGTGCCAGCAGTTATTGGGGGTCCGACCCAGAGCAGTTCTTC | CASSYWGSDPEQFF | NA | TRBJ2-1 | NA | TRBV6-5
TGCAGTGCTAGACACAGGGTGGGGGAGCAGTACTTC | CSARHRVGEQYF | NA | TRBJ2-7 | NA | TRBV20-1
TGTGCCAGCAGCCATTTCCCACGGGGGGCGAACAATCAGCCCCAGCATTTT | CASSHFPRGANNQPQHF | NA | TRBJ1-5 | few | TRBV4-2
TGTGCCAGCAGCCCAGAGTCCGGGACTGAAGCTTTCTTT | CASSPESGTEAFF | NA | TRBJ1-1 | few | TRBV7-9
TGCGCCAGCAGCCAGGCAGGGCCTCGGACCGGGGAGCTGTTTTTT | CASSQAGPRTGELFF | NA | TRBJ2-2 | many | TRBV4-1
TGTGCCAGCAGTACTCGGACGCCGAACACTGAAGCTTTCTTT | CASSTRTPNTEAFF | NA | TRBJ1-1 | few | TRBV12-3/TRBV12-4
TGTGCCAGCAGCTTATTATGGGACAGCACCCGATATCAACGTGGCTACACCTTC | CASSLLWDSTRYQRGYTF | TRBD1 | TRBJ1-2 | NA | TRBV7-2
TGCAGTGCTAGAGGGACAGTCAACACTGAAGCTTTCTTT | CSARGTVNTEAFF | NA | TRBJ1-1 | NA | TRBV20-1
TGCGCCAGCACCCCGGGACAGACGAACACTGAAGCTTTCTTT | CASTPGQTNTEAFF | TRBD1 | TRBJ1-1 | NA | TRBV5-1
TGTGCCAGCTCCGTAAGTGCCGGGGGACGACAGACCCGCTCCTACGAGCAGTACTTC | CASSVSAGGRQTRSYEQYF | NA | TRBJ2-7 | few | TRBV28
TGCGCCAGCAGCTTACGTCTTTGGGGTCAAGAGACCCAGTACTTC | CASSLRLWGQETQYF | NA | TRBJ2-5 | few | TRBV5-1